A selection of T cell receptor beta chains follows, all from one sample in a study of T cell changes during pregnancy in multiple sclerosis. The repertoire was sequenced with immunoSEQ multiplex PCR; TCRdb's copy has only in-frame clones and lacks some. The sample lists over 30,000 clones, roughly 94% occurring once. Sequencing used CD4+ T cells from peripheral blood mononuclear cells, obtained in the third trimester of pregnancy. Receptors originate from a female donor with multiple sclerosis, enrolled in a pregnancy study. Each CDR3 is given with its conserved first and last residue. D genes are given only for firm matches. The size field is filled for only some rows; it gives once, few, many or a size class.

d_call j_call clone_size v_call cdr3_aa cdr3_nt
. TRBJ1-2 . TRBV30 CVGQKDKYGYTF TGTGTCGGACAGAAAGATAAATATGGCTACACCTTC
TRBD2 TRBJ2-3 . TRBV11-2 CASSLGTSDLLGTDTQYF TGTGCCAGCAGCTTAGGGACTAGCGACCTCCTAGGCACAGATACGCAGTATTTT
TRBD1 TRBJ1-1 . TRBV28 CASTRTGKHEAFF TGTGCCAGCACACGGACAGGTAAACATGAAGCTTTCTTT
TRBD1 TRBJ1-1 once TRBV28 CASSLQGAGPGEAFF TGTGCCAGCAGCCTACAGGGGGCGGGTCCTGGAGAAGCTTTCTTT
TRBD2 TRBJ2-1 . TRBV19 CASSIGLAGREQFF TGTGCCAGTAGTATAGGACTAGCGGGAAGGGAGCAGTTCTTC
. TRBJ1-2 . TRBV5-4 CASSLGASSNYGYTF TGTGCCAGCAGCTTGGGAGCTAGCAGTAACTATGGCTACACCTTC
. TRBJ1-1 . TRBV6-5 CASSYGGSEAFF TGTGCCAGCAGTTACGGGGGCTCTGAAGCTTTCTTT
. TRBJ1-2 once TRBV28 CASSPNRERDGYTF TGTGCCAGCAGTCCAAACAGGGAAAGGGACGGCTACACCTTC
. TRBJ2-2 . TRBV18 CASSLSRGNTGELFF TGTGCCAGCTCCCTTTCCAGGGGCAACACCGGGGAGCTGTTTTTT
TRBD1 TRBJ1-3 . TRBV4-1 CASSLAQGVVDTIYF TGCGCCAGCAGCCTCGCACAGGGGGTGGTGGACACCATATATTTT
. TRBJ2-1 . TRBV14 CASSQVSGGKTGYPYNEQFF TGTGCCAGCAGCCAAGTAAGTGGGGGTAAGACAGGCTACCCCTACAATGAGCAGTTCTTC
TRBD1 TRBJ1-5 . TRBV6-1 CASTEFQGAYQPQHF TGTGCCAGCACTGAATTTCAGGGGGCCTATCAGCCCCAGCATTTT
. TRBJ2-3 . TRBV30 CAWSVRRDDTQYF TGTGCCTGGAGTGTACGGCGGGATGATACGCAGTATTTT
. TRBJ2-7 . TRBV18 CASSQRAYEQYF TGTGCCAGCTCACAAAGAGCCTACGAGCAGTACTTC
. TRBJ1-2 . TRBV19 CASSISGFYSYGYTF TGTGCCAGTAGTATCTCAGGATTTTATAGCTATGGCTACACCTTC
TRBD1 TRBJ1-4 . TRBV2 CASSGRTGATEKLFF TGTGCCAGCAGTGGTCGGACAGGGGCGACTGAAAAACTGTTTTTT
TRBD1 TRBJ2-1 . TRBV28 CASSFLDREVVEQFF TGTGCCAGCAGTTTTTTGGACAGGGAGGTCGTGGAGCAGTTCTTC
TRBD1 TRBJ1-2 . TRBV6-1 CASRVRQGADYGYTF TGTGCCAGCAGAGTTCGGCAGGGGGCGGATTATGGCTACACCTTC
TRBD1 TRBJ2-1 . TRBV4-3 CASSLGQGRDNEQFF TGCGCCAGCAGCCTAGGACAGGGGCGGGACAATGAGCAGTTCTTC
TRBD2 TRBJ2-3 . TRBV27 CASSIAGGSTDTQYF TGTGCCAGCAGTATAGCGGGAGGGAGCACAGATACGCAGTATTTT
TRBD2 TRBJ2-1 . TRBV11-2 CASSFSTSGGDNEQFF TGTGCCAGCAGCTTTAGTACTAGCGGAGGGGACAATGAGCAGTTCTTC
. TRBJ1-1 . TRBV5-1 CASSLWGGAAEAFF TGCGCCAGCAGCTTGTGGGGGGGGGCGGCTGAAGCTTTCTTT
TRBD1 TRBJ1-1 few TRBV5-4 CASSLDGTVNTEAFF TGTGCCAGCAGCTTGGACGGGACAGTAAACACTGAAGCTTTCTTT
. TRBJ1-1 once TRBV6-5 CASRPGVAGRTEAFF TGTGCCAGCAGGCCAGGGGTAGCTGGTCGCACTGAAGCTTTCTTT
TRBD1 TRBJ1-2 . TRBV9 CASSAGQGDTYGYTF TGTGCCAGCAGCGCCGGACAGGGCGACACCTATGGCTACACCTTC
. TRBJ2-7 . TRBV5-5 CASSLGGGSAYEQYF TGTGCCAGCAGCTTGGGTGGCGGCTCTGCCTACGAGCAGTACTTC
. TRBJ1-1 few TRBV11-2 CASSLDRRRVNTEAFF TGTGCCAGCAGCTTAGATCGACGACGGGTTAACACTGAAGCTTTCTTT
. TRBJ1-4 . TRBV4-3 CASSQLTTGEKLFF TGCGCCAGCAGCCAGTTAACCACCGGTGAAAAACTGTTTTTT
. TRBJ2-7 . TRBV10-2 CASSQGGGRYEQYF TGCGCCAGCTCCCAAGGGGGAGGGAGGTACGAGCAGTACTTC
TRBD1 TRBJ2-6 . TRBV18 CASPTVGGLLGANVLTF TGTGCCAGCCCGACCGTAGGGGGCCTATTGGGGGCCAACGTCCTGACTTTC
TRBD1 TRBJ2-2 . TRBV7-2 CASSLNGQGFGELFF TGTGCCAGCAGTCTTAATGGACAGGGTTTCGGGGAGCTGTTTTTT
. TRBJ2-7 . TRBV5-4 CASSFSQGLGEQYF TGTGCCAGCAGCTTTTCCCAGGGTCTGGGAGAGCAGTACTTC
. TRBJ1-2 . TRBV5-1 CASSLATTGNGYTF TGCGCCAGCAGCTTGGCTACTACAGGGAATGGCTACACCTTC
TRBD2 TRBJ2-2 . TRBV27 CASSFELPSGRAGELFF TGTGCCAGCAGTTTTGAATTGCCTAGCGGGAGGGCTGGGGAGCTGTTTTTT
TRBD2 TRBJ2-2 . TRBV19 CAINSSPLAGITGELFF TGTGCCATCAACAGTTCACCCCTAGCGGGGATCACCGGGGAGCTGTTTTTT
TRBD2 TRBJ2-5 . TRBV5-4 CASSSGTSGISRETQYF TGTGCCAGCAGCTCCGGGACTAGCGGGATCTCTCGAGAGACCCAGTACTTC
TRBD2 TRBJ2-1 once TRBV5-4 CASSLAGGGVYNEQFF TGTGCCAGCAGCCTGGCGGGAGGAGGGGTTTACAATGAGCAGTTCTTC
. TRBJ1-2 . TRBV5-1 CASSLTAGYGYTF TGCGCCAGCAGCTTGACAGCGGGCTATGGCTACACCTTC
. TRBJ1-1 . TRBV19 CASTRTVNTEAFF TGTGCCAGTACCAGGACAGTGAACACTGAAGCTTTCTTT
. TRBJ1-2 . TRBV6-1 CASSDLSGDIYGYTF TGTGCCAGCAGTGATTTGAGTGGGGACATATATGGCTACACCTTC
. TRBJ2-7 . TRBV11-2 CASSLPLSGKTYEQYF TGTGCCAGCAGCCTCCCTCTTAGCGGAAAGACCTACGAGCAGTACTTC
TRBD2 TRBJ2-3 . TRBV28 CASSTLAGGPTDTQYF TGTGCCAGCAGCACCCTAGCGGGAGGGCCCACAGATACGCAGTATTTT
TRBD2 TRBJ2-7 . TRBV28 CASTVLAGVNEQYF TGTGCCAGCACCGTTTTAGCGGGAGTAAACGAGCAGTACTTC
TRBD1 TRBJ2-1 . TRBV11-3 CASTTGDSSYNEQFF TGTGCCAGCACAACTGGGGACAGCTCCTACAATGAGCAGTTCTTC
TRBD2 TRBJ2-1 . TRBV27 CASSLFGGTTNNEQFF TGTGCCAGCAGTTTATTTGGCGGGACTACCAACAATGAGCAGTTCTTC
. TRBJ2-3 . TRBV2 CASSPQGTFGTDTQYF TGTGCCAGCAGTCCTCAAGGGACTTTCGGCACAGATACGCAGTATTTT
TRBD1 TRBJ2-2 . TRBV19 CASSHTPGQGFTGELFF TGTGCCAGTAGCCATACGCCCGGACAGGGCTTCACCGGGGAGCTGTTTTTT
. TRBJ1-2 few TRBV28 CASSLIGHDYGYTF TGTGCCAGCAGTTTAATCGGTCACGACTATGGCTACACCTTC
TRBD2 TRBJ2-1 . TRBV19 CASSSGTSGSNRNEQFF TGTGCCAGTAGTAGTGGGACTAGCGGGAGTAATCGCAATGAGCAGTTCTTC
TRBD1 TRBJ1-1 . TRBV19 CASSTRDRLNTEAFF TGTGCCAGTAGTACTCGGGACAGGCTGAACACTGAAGCTTTCTTT
TRBD1 TRBJ2-7 . TRBV6-5 CASRPGTGVYEQYF TGTGCCAGCAGACCCGGGACAGGGGTCTACGAGCAGTACTTC
TRBD1 TRBJ1-1 . TRBV6-1 CASRERQGGTEAFF TGTGCCAGCAGGGAAAGACAGGGGGGGACTGAAGCTTTCTTT
. TRBJ1-1 . TRBV28 CASTYGAEAFF TGTGCCAGCACCTACGGGGCTGAAGCTTTCTTT